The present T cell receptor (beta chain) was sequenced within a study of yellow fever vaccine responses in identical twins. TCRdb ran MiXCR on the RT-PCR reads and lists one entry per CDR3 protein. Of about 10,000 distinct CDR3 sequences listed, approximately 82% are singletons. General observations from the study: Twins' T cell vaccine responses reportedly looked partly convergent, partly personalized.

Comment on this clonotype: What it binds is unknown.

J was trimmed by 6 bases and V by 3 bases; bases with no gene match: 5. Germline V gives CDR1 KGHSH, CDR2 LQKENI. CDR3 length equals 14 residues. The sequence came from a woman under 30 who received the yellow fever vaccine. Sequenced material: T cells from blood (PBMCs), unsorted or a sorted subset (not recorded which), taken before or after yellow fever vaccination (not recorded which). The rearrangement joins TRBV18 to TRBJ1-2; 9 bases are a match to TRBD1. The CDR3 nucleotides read TGTGCCAGCTCACCGGTACAGGGGGCGAATGGCTACACCTTC. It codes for CASSPVQGANGYTF.